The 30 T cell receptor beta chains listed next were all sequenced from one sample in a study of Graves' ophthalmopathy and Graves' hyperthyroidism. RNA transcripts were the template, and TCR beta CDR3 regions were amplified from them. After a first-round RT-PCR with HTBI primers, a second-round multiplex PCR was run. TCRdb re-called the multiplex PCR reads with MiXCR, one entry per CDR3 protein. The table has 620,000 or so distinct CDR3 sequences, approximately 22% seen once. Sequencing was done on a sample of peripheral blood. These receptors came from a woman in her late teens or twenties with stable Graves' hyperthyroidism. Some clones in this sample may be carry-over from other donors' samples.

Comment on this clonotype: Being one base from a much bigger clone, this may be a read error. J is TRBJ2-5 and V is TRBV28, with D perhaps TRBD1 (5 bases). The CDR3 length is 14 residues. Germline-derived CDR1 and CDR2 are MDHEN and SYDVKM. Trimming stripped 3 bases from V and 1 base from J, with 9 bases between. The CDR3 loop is CASSFPGPQETQYF. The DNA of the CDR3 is TGTGCCAGCAGTTTTCCAGGGCCCCAAGAGACCCAGTACTTC. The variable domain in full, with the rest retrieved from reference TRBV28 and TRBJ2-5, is DVKVTQSSRYLVKRTGEKVFLECVQDMDHENMFWYRQDPGLGLRLIYFSYDVKMKEKGDIPEGYSVSREKKERFSLILESASTNQTSMYLCASSFPGPQETQYFGPGTRLLVL.

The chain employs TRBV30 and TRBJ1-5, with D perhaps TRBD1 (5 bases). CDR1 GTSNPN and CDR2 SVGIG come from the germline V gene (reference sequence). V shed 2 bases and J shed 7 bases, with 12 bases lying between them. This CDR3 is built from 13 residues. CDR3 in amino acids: CAWSRGTDQPQHF. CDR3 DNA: TGTGCCTGGAGTAGAGGGACGGACCAGCCCCAGCATTTT.

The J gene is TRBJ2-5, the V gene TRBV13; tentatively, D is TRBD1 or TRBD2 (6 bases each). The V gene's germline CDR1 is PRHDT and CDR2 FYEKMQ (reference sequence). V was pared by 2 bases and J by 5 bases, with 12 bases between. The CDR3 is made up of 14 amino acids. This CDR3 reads CASSLWGAGETQYF. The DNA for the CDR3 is TGTGCCAGCAGCTTATGGGGGGCTGGTGAGACCCAGTACTTC.

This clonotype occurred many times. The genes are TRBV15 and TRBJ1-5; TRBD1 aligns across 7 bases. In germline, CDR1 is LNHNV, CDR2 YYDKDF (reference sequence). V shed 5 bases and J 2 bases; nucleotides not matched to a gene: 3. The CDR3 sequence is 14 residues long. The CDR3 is CATSPGQGNQPQHF. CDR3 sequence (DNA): TGTGCCACCAGCCCCGGACAGGGCAATCAGCCCCAGCATTTT.

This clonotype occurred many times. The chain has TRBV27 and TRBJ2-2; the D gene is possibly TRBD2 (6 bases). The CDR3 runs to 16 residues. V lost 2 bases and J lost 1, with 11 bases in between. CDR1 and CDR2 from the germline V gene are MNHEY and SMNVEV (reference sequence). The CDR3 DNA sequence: TGTGCCAGCAGTTTAATTGGGCGGGGGAACACCGGGGAGCTGTTTTTT. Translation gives CASSLIGRGNTGELFF.

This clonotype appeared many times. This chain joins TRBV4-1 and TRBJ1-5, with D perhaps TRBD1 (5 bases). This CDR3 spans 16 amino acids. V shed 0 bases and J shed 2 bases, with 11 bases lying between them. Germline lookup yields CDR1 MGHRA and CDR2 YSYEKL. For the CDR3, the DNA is TGCGCCAGCAGCCAAGAGGACAACATCGGCAATCAGCCCCAGCATTTT. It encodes CASSQEDNIGNQPQHF.

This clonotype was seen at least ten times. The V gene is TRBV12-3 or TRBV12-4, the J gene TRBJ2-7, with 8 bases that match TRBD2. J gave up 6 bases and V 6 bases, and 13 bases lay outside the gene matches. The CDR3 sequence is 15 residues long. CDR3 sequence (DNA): TGTGCCAGCAGCTCCCGGGGGACTAGGGATGGCGAGCAGTACTTC. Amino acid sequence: CASSSRGTRDGEQYF.

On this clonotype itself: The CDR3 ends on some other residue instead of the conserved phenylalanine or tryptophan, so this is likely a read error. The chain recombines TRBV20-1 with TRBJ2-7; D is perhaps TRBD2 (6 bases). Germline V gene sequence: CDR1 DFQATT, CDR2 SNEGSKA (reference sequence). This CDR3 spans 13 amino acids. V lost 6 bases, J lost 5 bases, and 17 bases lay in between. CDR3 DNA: TGCAGTGCCTTCCGGGACTCGCCGCACGAGCAGTACCTC. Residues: CSAFRDSPHEQYL.

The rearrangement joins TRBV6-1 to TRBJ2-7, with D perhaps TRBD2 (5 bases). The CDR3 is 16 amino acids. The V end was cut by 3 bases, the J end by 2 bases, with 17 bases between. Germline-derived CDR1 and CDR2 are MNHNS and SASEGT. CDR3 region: CASSDHAVRGTYEQYF. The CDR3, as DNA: TGTGCCAGCAGTGATCATGCCGTGAGAGGGACCTACGAGCAGTACTTC.

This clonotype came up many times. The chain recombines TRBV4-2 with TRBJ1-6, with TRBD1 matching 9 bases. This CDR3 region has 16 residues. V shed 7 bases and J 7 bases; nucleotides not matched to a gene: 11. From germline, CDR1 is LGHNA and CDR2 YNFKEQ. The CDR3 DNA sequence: TGTGCCAGCACAAAAGATTGGGGACAGGGCAATTCACCCCTCCACTTT. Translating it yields CASTKDWGQGNSPLHF.

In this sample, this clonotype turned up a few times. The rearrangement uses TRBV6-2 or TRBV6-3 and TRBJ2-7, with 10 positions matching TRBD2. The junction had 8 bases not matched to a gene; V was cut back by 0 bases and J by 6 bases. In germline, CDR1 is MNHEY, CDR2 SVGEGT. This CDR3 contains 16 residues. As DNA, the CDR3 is TGTGCCAGCAGTTACTCGCTAGCGGGAGATTTCTTCGAGCAGTACTTC. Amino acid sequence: CASSYSLAGDFFEQYF.

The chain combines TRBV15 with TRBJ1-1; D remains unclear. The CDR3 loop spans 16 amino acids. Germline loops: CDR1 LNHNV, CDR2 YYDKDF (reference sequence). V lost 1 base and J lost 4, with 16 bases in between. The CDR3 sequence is CATSRVNEHRSTEAFF. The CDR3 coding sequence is TGTGCCACCAGCAGAGTGAACGAACACCGGAGCACTGAAGCTTTCTTT. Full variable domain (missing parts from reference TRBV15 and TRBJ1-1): DAMVIQNPRYQVTQFGKPVTLSCSQTLNHNVMYWYQQKSSQAPKLLFHYYDKDFNNEADTPDNFQSRRPNTSFCFLDIRSPGLGDTAMYLCATSRVNEHRSTEAFFGQGTRLTVV.

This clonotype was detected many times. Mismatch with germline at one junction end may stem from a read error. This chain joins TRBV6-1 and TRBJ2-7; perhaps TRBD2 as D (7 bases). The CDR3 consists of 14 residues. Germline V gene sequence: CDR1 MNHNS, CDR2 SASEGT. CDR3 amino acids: CASCERGGLYEQYF. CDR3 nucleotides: TGTGCCAGCTGTGAGCGCGGGGGCCTCTACGAGCAGTACTTC.

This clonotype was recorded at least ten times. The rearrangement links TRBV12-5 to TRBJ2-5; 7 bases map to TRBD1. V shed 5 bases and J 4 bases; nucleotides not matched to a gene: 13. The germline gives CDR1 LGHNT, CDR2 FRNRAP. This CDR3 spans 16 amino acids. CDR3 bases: TGTGCTAGTGGTCACCCCCTCGACAGGGATCGAGAGACCCAGTACTTC. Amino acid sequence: CASGHPLDRDRETQYF.

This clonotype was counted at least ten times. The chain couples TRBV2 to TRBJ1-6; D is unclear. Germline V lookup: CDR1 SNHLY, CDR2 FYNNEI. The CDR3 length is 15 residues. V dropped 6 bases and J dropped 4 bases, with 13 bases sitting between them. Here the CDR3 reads CASSAAERYNSPLHF. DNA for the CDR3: TGTGCCAGCAGCGCAGCGGAGCGTTATAATTCACCCCTCCACTTT.

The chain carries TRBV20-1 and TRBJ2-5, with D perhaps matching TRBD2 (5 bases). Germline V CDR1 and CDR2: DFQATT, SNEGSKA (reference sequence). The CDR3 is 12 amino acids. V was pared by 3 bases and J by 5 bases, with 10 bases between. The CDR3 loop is CSASNGGETQYF. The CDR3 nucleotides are TGCAGTGCTAGCAACGGCGGGGAGACCCAGTACTTC.

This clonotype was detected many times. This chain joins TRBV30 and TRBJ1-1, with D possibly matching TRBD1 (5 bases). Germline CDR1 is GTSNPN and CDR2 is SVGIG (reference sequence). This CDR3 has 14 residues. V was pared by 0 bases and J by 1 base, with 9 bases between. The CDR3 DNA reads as TGTGCCTGGAGTGTAATCGACAGGAACACTGAAGCTTTCTTT. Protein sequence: CAWSVIDRNTEAFF.

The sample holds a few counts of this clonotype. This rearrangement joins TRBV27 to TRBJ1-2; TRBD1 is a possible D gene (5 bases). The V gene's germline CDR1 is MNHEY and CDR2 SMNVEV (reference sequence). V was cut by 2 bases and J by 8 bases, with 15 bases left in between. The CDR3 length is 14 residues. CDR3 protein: CASSLRVGGVGYTF. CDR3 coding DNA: TGTGCCAGCAGTTTAAGGGTCGGGGGGGTCGGCTACACCTTC.

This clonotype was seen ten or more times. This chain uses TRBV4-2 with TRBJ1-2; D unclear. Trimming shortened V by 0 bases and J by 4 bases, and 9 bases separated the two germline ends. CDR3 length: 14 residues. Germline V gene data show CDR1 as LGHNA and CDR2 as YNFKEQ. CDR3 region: CASSQDWQVYGYTF. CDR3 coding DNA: TGTGCCAGCAGCCAAGATTGGCAGGTCTATGGCTACACCTTC.

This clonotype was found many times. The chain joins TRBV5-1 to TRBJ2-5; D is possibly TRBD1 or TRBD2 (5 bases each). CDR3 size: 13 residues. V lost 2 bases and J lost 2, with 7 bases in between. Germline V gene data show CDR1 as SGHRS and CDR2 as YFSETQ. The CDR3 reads CASSFGAQETQYF. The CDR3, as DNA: TGCGCCAGCAGCTTCGGGGCTCAAGAGACCCAGTACTTC.

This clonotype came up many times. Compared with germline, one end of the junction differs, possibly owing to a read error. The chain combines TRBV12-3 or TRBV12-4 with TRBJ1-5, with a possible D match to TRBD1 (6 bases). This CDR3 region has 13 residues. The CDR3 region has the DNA TGTGCCAGCAACAGGGATAGCGATCAGCCCCAGCATTTT. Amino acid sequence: CASNRDSDQPQHF.

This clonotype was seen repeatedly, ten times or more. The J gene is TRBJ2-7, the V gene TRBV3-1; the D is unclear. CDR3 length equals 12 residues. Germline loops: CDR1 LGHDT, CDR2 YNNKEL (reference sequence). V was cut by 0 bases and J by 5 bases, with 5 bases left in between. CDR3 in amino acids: CASSQDEDEQYF. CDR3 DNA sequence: TGTGCCAGCAGCCAAGACGAGGACGAGCAGTACTTC.

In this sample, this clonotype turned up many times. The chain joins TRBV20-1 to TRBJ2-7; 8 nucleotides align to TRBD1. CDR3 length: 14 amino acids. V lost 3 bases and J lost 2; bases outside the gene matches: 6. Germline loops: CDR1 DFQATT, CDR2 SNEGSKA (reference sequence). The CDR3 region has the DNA TGCAGTGCTAGTACCGGGACAGGACCCTACGAGCAGTACTTC. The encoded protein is CSASTGTGPYEQYF.

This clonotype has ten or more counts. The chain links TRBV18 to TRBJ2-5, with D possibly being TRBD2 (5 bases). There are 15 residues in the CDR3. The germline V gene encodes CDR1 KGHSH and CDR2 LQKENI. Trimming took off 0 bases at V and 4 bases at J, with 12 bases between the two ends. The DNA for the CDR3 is TGTGCCAGCTCACCACCGTTCCTAGCTAGAGAGACCCAGTACTTC. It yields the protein CASSPPFLARETQYF.

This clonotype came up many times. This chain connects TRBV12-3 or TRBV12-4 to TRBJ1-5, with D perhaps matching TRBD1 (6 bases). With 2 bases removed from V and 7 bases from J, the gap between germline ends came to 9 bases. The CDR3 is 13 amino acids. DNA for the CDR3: TGTGCCAGCAGTTTAAACAGGGAGCAGCCCCAGCATTTT. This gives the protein CASSLNREQPQHF.

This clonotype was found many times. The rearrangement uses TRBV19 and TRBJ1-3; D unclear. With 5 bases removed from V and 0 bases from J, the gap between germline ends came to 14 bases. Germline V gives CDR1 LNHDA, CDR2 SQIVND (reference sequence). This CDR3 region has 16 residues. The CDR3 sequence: CASSPRASSSGNTIYF. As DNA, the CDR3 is TGTGCCAGTAGTCCCCGGGCCTCGAGCTCTGGAAACACCATATATTTT.

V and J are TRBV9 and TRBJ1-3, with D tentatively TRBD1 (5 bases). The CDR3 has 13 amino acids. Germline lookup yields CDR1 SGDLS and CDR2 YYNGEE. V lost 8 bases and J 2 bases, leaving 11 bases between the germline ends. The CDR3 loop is CASAGAAGNTIYF. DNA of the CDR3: TGTGCCAGTGCCGGGGCAGCTGGAAACACCATATATTTT.

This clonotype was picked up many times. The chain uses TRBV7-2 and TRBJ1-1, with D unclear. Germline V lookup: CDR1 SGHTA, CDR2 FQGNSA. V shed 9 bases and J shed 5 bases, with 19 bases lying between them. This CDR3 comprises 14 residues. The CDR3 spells CASSPGRLGTEAFF. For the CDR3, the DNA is TGTGCCAGTAGCCCCGGACGGTTGGGGACTGAAGCTTTCTTT.

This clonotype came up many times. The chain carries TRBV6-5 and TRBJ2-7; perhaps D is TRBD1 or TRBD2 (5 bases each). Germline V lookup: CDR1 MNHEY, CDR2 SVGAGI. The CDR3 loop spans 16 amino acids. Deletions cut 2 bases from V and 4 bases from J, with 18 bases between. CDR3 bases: TGTGCCAGCAGTTACCCCGGGGCGACGGGTGAATACGAGCAGTACTTC. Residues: CASSYPGATGEYEQYF.

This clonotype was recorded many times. The CDR3 bases are TGTGCCAGCAGTGAAGGGTCAGGGGGGCGAGAGACCCAGTACTTC. Encoded protein: CASSEGSGGRETQYF. The chain couples TRBV2 to TRBJ2-5; D may be TRBD1 (7 bases). The CDR3 spans 15 residues. The germline V gene has CDR1 SNHLY and CDR2 FYNNEI. V gave up 1 base and J gave up 4 bases, with 13 bases separating them. The variable domain in full, with the rest retrieved from reference TRBV2 and TRBJ2-5, is EPEVTQTPSHQVTQMGQEVILRCVPISNHLYFYWYRQILGQKVEFLVSFYNNEISEKSEIFDDQFSVERPDGSNFTLKIRSTKLEDSAMYFCASSEGSGGRETQYFGPGTRLLVL.